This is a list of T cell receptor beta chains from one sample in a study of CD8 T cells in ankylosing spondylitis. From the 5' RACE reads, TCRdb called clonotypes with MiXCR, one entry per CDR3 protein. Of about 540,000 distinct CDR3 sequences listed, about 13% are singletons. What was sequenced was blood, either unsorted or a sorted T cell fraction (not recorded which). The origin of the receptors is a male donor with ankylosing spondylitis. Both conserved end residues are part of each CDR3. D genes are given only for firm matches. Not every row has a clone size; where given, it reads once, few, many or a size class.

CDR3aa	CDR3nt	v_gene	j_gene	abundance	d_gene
CASRRLAGGGDEQFF	TGTGCCAGCAGGCGACTAGCGGGAGGAGGCGATGAGCAGTTCTTC	TRBV27	TRBJ2-1	many	TRBD2
CASSRGGTYEQYF	TGTGCCAGCTCCAGGGGGGGCACCTACGAGCAGTACTTC	TRBV7-9	TRBJ2-7	many	.
CASSPPGLAGGEQYF	TGTGCCAGCTCACCACCCGGACTAGCGGGAGGCGAGCAGTACTTC	TRBV18	TRBJ2-7	few	TRBD2
CASSPDFYNEQFF	TGTGCCAGCTCACCGGACTTTTACAATGAGCAGTTCTTC	TRBV18	TRBJ2-1	few	.
CASSVLVAGSTDTQYF	TGTGCCAGCAGCGTCCTGGTAGCGGGGAGCACAGATACGCAGTATTTT	TRBV9	TRBJ2-3	.	TRBD2
CASSEFRGKETQYF	TGTGCCAGCAGTGAATTTAGGGGGAAGGAGACCCAGTACTTC	TRBV25-1	TRBJ2-5	.	.
CSARGPGSSGNTIYF	TGCAGTGCTAGAGGGCCGGGCTCCTCTGGAAACACCATATATTTT	TRBV20-1	TRBJ1-3	.	.
CASSQSRGTVGYTF	TGTGCCAGCAGCCAATCGCGAGGGACGGTTGGCTACACCTTC	TRBV16	TRBJ1-2	.	.
CSARDLTGEANEKLFF	TGCAGTGCTAGAGACCTTACAGGGGAGGCTAATGAAAAACTGTTTTTT	TRBV20-1	TRBJ1-4	.	TRBD1
CASKPGTGDYNEQFF	TGTGCCAGCAAACCCGGGACAGGGGACTACAATGAGCAGTTCTTC	TRBV12-3/TRBV12-4	TRBJ2-1	.	TRBD1
CASSTGGTEAFF	TGTGCCAGCAGTACAGGGGGCACTGAAGCTTTCTTT	TRBV12-3/TRBV12-4	TRBJ1-1	many	TRBD1
CASSLDPSRRETQYF	TGTGCCAGCAGTTTGGACCCCTCACGGAGAGAGACCCAGTACTTC	TRBV27	TRBJ2-5	few	.
CSAPLSGATDTQYF	TGCAGCGCCCCACTCTCGGGGGCCACAGATACGCAGTATTTT	TRBV29-1	TRBJ2-3	.	.
CASSPGQGLSTGELFF	TGCGCCAGCAGCCCTGGACAGGGTTTGAGCACCGGGGAGCTGTTTTTT	TRBV5-1	TRBJ2-2	few	TRBD1
CASSPSGLAETGELFF	TGTGCCAGCAGCCCCTCGGGTCTAGCGGAAACCGGGGAGCTGTTTTTT	TRBV2	TRBJ2-2	few	TRBD2
CASSLRDSEPTQYF	TGTGCCAGCAGCCTCCGGGACAGCGAACCCACCCAGTACTTC	TRBV12-3/TRBV12-4	TRBJ2-5	.	TRBD1
CASSTLAGDFTGELFF	TGTGCCAGTAGTACGTTAGCGGGAGACTTCACCGGGGAGCTGTTTTTT	TRBV19	TRBJ2-2	few	TRBD2
CASRDPGPGVSPLHF	TGTGCCAGCAGGGATCCGGGACCCGGGGTTTCACCCCTCCACTTT	TRBV6-1	TRBJ1-6	.	.
CSARQGRGFKNNEQFF	TGCAGTGCTAGACAGGGCAGGGGCTTTAAGAACAATGAGCAGTTCTTC	TRBV20-1	TRBJ2-1	.	.
CATSDWGRIGSYNEQFF	TGTGCCACCAGTGATTGGGGCCGTATTGGCTCCTACAATGAGCAGTTCTTC	TRBV24-1	TRBJ2-1	few	.
CASSFPGSYNEQFF	TGCGCCAGCAGCTTCCCAGGATCCTACAATGAGCAGTTCTTC	TRBV7-2	TRBJ2-1	few	.